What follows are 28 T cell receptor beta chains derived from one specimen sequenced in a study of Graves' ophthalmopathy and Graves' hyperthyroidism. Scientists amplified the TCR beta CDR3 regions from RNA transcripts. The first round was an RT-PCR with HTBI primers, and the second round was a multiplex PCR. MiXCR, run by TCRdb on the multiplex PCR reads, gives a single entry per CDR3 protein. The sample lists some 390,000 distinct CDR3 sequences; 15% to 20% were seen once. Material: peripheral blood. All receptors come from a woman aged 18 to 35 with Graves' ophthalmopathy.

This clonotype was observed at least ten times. The CDR3 protein is CASSYSTGAGYTF. In DNA form, the CDR3 reads TGTGCCAGCAGTTACTCGACGGGGGCTGGCTACACCTTC. The V call is TRBV6-5, the J call TRBJ1-2, with D possibly being TRBD1 (6 bases). V lost 0 bases to trimming and J lost 7 bases, with 9 bases between them. Germline CDR1 reads MNHEY; CDR2 reads SVGAGI. The CDR3 sequence is 13 residues long.

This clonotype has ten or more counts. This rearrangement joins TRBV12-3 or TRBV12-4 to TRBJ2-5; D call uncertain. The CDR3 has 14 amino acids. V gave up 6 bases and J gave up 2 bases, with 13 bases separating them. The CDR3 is CASSIWVGQETQYF. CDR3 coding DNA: TGTGCCAGCAGCATATGGGTTGGGCAAGAGACCCAGTACTTC.

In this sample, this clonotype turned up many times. This CDR3 reads CASSSGLAGFGELFF. CDR3 sequence (DNA): TGTGCCAGCAGTTCGGGACTAGCGGGTTTCGGGGAGCTGTTTTTT. The chain uses TRBV6-5 and TRBJ2-2; TRBD2 matches 12 bases. V gave up 4 bases and J gave up 7 bases; unmatched junction bases: 4. The V gene's germline CDR1 is MNHEY and CDR2 SVGAGI. This CDR3 is built from 15 residues.

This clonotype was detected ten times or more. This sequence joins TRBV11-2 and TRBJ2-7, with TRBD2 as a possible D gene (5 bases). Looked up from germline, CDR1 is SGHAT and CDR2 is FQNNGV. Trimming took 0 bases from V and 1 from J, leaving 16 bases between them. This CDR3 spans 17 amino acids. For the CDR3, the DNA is TGTGCCAGCAGCTTAGATACGATGCAACTAGGGTCCTACGAGCAGTACTTC. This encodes CASSLDTMQLGSYEQYF.

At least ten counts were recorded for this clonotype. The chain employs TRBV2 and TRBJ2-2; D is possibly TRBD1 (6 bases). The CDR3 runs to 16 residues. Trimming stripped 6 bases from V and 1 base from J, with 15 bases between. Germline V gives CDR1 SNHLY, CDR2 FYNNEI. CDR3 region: CASSVGTQGNTGELFF. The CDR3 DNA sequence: TGTGCCAGCAGCGTGGGGACACAGGGGAACACCGGGGAGCTGTTTTTT.

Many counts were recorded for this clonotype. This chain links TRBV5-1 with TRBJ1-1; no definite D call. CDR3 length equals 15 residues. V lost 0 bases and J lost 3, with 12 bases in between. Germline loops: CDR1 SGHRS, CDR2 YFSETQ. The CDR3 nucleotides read TGCGCCAGCAGCTTGGGGCAGAGAAGGGACACTGAAGCTTTCTTT. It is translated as CASSLGQRRDTEAFF.

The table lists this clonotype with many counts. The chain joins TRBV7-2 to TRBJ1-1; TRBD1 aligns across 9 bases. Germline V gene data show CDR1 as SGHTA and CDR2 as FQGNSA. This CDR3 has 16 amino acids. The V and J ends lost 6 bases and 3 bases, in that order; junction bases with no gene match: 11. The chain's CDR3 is CASRKTGTGRYTEAFF. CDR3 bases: TGTGCCAGCAGAAAAACAGGGACAGGGAGATACACTGAAGCTTTCTTT.

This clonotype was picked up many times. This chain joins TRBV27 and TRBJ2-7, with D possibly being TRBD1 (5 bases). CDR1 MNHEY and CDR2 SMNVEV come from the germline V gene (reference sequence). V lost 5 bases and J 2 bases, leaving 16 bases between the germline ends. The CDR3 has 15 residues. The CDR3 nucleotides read TGTGCCAGCAGTACCAATCCAGGGTCCCCCTACGAGCAGTACTTC. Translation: CASSTNPGSPYEQYF.

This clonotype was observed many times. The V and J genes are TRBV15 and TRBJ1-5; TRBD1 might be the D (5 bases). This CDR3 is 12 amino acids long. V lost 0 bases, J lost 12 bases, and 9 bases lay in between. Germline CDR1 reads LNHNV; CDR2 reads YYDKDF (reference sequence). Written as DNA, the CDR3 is TGTGCCACCAGCAGAGATCGGGACTTCCAGCATTTT. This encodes CATSRDRDFQHF.

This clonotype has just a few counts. CDR3 protein: CASSLTTGVNYGYTF. CDR3 DNA: TGTGCCAGCAGCTTGACGACAGGGGTGAACTATGGCTACACCTTC. The chain links TRBV7-2 to TRBJ1-2; TRBD1 matches at 8 bases. This CDR3 has 15 amino acids. Germline CDR1 reads SGHTA; CDR2 reads FQGNSA. J was trimmed by 2 bases and V by 3 bases; bases with no gene match: 5.

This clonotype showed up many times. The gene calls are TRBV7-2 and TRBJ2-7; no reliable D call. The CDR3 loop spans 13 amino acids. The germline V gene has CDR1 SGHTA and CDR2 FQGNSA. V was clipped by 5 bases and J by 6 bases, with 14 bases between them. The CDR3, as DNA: TGTGCCAGCAGCCCCGCCTGGAGCTCCGAGCAGTACTTC. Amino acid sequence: CASSPAWSSEQYF.

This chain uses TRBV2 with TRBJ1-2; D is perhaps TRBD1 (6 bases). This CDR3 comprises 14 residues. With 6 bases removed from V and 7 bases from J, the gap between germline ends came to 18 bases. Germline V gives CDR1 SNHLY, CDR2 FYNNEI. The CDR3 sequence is CASSLEWGGGGYTF. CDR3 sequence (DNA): TGTGCCAGCAGCCTAGAGTGGGGGGGCGGTGGCTACACCTTC.

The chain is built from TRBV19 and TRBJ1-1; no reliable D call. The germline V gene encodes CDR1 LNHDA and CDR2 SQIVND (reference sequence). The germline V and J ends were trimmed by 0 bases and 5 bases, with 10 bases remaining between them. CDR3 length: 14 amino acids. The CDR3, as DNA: TGTGCCAGTAGTATAGATCGGAGAGGGACTGAAGCTTTCTTT. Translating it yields CASSIDRRGTEAFF. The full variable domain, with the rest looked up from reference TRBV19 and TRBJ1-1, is DGGITQSPKYLFRKEGQNVTLSCEQNLNHDAMYWYRQDPGQGLRLIYYSQIVNDFQKGDIAEGYSVSREKKESFPLTVTSAQKNPTAFYLCASSIDRRGTEAFFGQGTRLTVV.

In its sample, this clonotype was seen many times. As DNA, the CDR3 is TGTGCCAGCAGTTACGGGATGCGGTCCTATAATTCACCCCTCCACTTT. Amino acids: CASSYGMRSYNSPLHF. The chain combines TRBV6-2 or TRBV6-3 with TRBJ1-6; D not resolved. Germline V lookup: CDR1 MNHEY, CDR2 SVGEGT. The CDR3 is 16 residues long. Trimming pared 2 bases from V and 1 base from J, leaving 9 bases between.

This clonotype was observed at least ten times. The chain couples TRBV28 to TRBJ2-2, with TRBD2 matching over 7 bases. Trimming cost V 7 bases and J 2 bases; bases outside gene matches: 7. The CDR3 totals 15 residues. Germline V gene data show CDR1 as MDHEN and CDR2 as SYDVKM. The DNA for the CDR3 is TGTGCCAGCACAGCGGGGACGGTAAACACCGGGGAGCTGTTTTTT. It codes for CASTAGTVNTGELFF.

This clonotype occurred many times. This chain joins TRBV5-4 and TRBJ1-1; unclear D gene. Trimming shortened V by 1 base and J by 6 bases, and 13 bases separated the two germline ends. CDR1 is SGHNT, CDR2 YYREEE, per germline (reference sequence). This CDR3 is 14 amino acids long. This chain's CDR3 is CASSLTAMGAEAFF. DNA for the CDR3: TGTGCCAGCAGCTTGACAGCAATGGGAGCTGAAGCTTTCTTT. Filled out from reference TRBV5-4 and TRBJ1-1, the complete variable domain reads ETGVTQSPTHLIKTRGQQVTLRCSSQSGHNTVSWYQQALGQGPQFIFQYYREEENGRGNFPPRFSGLQFPNYSSELNVNALELDDSALYLCASSLTAMGAEAFFGQGTRLTVV.

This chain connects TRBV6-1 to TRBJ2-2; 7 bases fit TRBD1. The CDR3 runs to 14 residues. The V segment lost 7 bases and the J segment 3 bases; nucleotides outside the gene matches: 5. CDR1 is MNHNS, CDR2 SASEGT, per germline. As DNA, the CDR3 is TGTGCCAGCAAGGGACAGTCTTACACCGGGGAGCTGTTTTTT. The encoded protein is CASKGQSYTGELFF.

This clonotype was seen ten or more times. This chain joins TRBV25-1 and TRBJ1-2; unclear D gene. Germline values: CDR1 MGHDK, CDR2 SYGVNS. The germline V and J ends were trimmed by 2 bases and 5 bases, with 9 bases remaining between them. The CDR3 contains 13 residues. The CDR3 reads CASSEHGGYGYTF. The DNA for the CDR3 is TGTGCCAGCAGTGAACACGGCGGATATGGCTACACCTTC.

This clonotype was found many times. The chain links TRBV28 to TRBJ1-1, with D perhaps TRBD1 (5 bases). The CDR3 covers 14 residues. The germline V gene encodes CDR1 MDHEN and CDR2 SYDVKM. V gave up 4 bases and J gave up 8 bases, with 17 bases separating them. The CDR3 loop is CASSSPRDLPEAFF. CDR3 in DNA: TGTGCCAGCAGTTCCCCCCGGGACCTCCCCGAAGCTTTCTTT.

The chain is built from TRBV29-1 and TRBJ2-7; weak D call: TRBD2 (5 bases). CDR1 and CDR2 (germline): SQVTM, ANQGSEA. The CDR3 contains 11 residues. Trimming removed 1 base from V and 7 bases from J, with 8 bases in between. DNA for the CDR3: TGCAGCGTTGAAGCGGACTGGGAGCAGTACTTC. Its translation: CSVEADWEQYF.

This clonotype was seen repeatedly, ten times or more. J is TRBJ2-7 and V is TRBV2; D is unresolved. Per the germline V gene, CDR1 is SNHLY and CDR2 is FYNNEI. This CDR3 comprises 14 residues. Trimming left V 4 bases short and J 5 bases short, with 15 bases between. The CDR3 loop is CASSVNGPLDEQYF. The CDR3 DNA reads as TGTGCCAGCAGTGTAAACGGTCCGTTGGACGAGCAGTACTTC. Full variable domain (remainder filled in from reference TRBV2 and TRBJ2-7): EPEVTQTPSHQVTQMGQEVILRCVPISNHLYFYWYRQILGQKVEFLVSFYNNEISEKSEIFDDQFSVERPDGSNFTLKIRSTKLEDSAMYFCASSVNGPLDEQYFGPGTRLTVT.

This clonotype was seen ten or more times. The CDR3 bases are TGTGCCAGCAGCTTAGCAGGCAGGGGGCATTGGTCCTACGAGCAGTACTTC. Protein: CASSLAGRGHWSYEQYF. The gene calls are TRBV7-2 and TRBJ2-7, with TRBD1 matching 8 bases. J lost 1 base, V lost 0 bases, and 8 bases had no gene match. CDR3 length equals 17 residues. The germline V gene encodes CDR1 SGHTA and CDR2 FQGNSA.

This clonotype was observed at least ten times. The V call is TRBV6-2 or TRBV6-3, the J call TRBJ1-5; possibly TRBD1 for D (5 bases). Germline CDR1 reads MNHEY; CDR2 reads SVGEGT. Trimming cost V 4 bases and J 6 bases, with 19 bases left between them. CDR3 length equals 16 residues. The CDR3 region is CASSFFGAGSRQPQHF. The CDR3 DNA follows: TGTGCCAGCAGTTTCTTTGGGGCAGGGAGTCGTCAGCCCCAGCATTTT.

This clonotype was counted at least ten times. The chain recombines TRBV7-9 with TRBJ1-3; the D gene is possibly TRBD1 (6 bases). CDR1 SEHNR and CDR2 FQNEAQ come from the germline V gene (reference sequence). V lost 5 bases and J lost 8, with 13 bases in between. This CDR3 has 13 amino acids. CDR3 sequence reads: CASSGGQLDTIYF. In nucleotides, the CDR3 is TGTGCCAGCAGCGGGGGGCAGTTGGACACCATATATTTT.

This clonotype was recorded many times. CDR3 bases: TGTGCCAGTAGTACCGTACTTACAAGGAGCTCCTACGAGCAGTACTTC. Translation gives CASSTVLTRSSYEQYF. The chain is built from TRBV19 and TRBJ2-7; D remains unclear. The germline CDR1 and CDR2 sequences are LNHDA and SQIVND (reference sequence). V was shortened by 4 bases and J by 0 bases, with 16 bases between the two germline ends. This CDR3 spans 16 amino acids.

CDR3 bases: TGTGCCAGCGGAAGGGAGGACTCACCCCTCCACTTT. Residues: CASGREDSPLHF. This chain joins TRBV9 and TRBJ1-6; no definite D call. The CDR3 totals 12 residues. Germline V gene data show CDR1 as SGDLS and CDR2 as YYNGEE. V was cut by 7 bases and J by 10 bases, with 12 bases left in between.

The CDR3 here is CASSLGTAGGEQYF. The CDR3 nucleotides are TGTGCCAGCAGCTTAGGTACAGCGGGAGGCGAGCAGTACTTC. The J gene is TRBJ2-7, the V gene TRBV7-2, with 9 bases aligning to TRBD2. V lost 1 base to trimming and J lost 6 bases; unmatched junction nucleotides: 4. This CDR3 has 14 residues. CDR1 and CDR2 from the germline V gene are SGHTA and FQGNSA. Based on the CDR3 plus reference TRBV7-2 and TRBJ2-7, the full variable domain is GAGVSQSPSNKVTEKGKDVELRCDPISGHTALYWYRQSLGQGLEFLIYFQGNSAPDKSGLPSDRFSAERTGGSVSTLTIQRTQQEDSAVYLCASSLGTAGGEQYFGPGTRLTVT.

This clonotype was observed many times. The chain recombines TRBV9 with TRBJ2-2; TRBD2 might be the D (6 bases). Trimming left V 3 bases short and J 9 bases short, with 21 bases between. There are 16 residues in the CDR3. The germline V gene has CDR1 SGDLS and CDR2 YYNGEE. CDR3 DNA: TGTGCCAGCAGCGAATTTGTGGGGGGTCTTGAGAGGGAGCTGTTTTTT. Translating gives CASSEFVGGLERELFF. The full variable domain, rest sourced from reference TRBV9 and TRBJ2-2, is DSGVTQTPKHLITATGQRVTLRCSPRSGDLSVYWYQQSLDQGLQFLIQYYNGEERAKGNILERFSAQQFPDLHSELNLSSLELGDSALYFCASSEFVGGLERELFFGEGSRLTVL.